These T cell receptor beta chains were read from a single sample in a study of blood T cell repertoires in COVID-19. TCRdb keeps only in-frame clones here, not all; method: immunoSEQ multiplex PCR. The data contain around 700,000 clones, around 90% of them seen just once; the ten biggest clones take up around 0.3%. The specimen sequenced was peripheral blood. These receptors all come from a woman aged 18-30 years with acute or convalescent COVID-19. CDR3s include the opening cysteine and the closing phenylalanine or tryptophan. The order of the fields is J gene, clone size, D gene, V gene, CDR3 DNA, CDR3 protein. A D gene is named only where the DNA matches it firmly. Some rows mark clone size as missing; the rest say once, few, many or name a class of expanded clone.

TRBJ2-2 NA TRBD2 TRBV10-1 TGCGCCAGCAGTGGGACTAGAGGGGTCGGGGAGCTGTTTTTT CASSGTRGVGELFF
TRBJ2-7 NA TRBD2 TRBV6-5 TGTGCCAGCAGACCGGGGGGGGCAGGGGAGCAGTACTTC CASRPGGAGEQYF
TRBJ1-2 NA NA TRBV7-9 TGTGCCAGCAGCTTCTTCGGGGAGGGCTACACCTTC CASSFFGEGYTF
TRBJ1-5 NA NA TRBV2 TGTGCCAGCAGTGGAGGAGTTCAGCCCCAGCATTTT CASSGGVQPQHF
TRBJ1-2 NA TRBD1 TRBV11-1 TGTGCCAGCAGCCCCGGACAGGGGGCATGGCAGGGCTACACCTTC CASSPGQGAWQGYTF
TRBJ2-7 NA NA TRBV19 TGTGCCAGTAGTATAGATCGAACGGGCGAGCAGTACTTC CASSIDRTGEQYF
TRBJ2-3 NA TRBD2 TRBV6-5 TGTGCCAGCGCACTAACTAGCGGGGGGGCAGATACGCAGTATTTT CASALTSGGADTQYF
TRBJ2-2 NA NA TRBV4-3 TGCGCCAGCAGCCAAGTTAAGCTAGCCCCCGGGGAGCTGTTTTTT CASSQVKLAPGELFF
TRBJ2-1 NA TRBD1 TRBV7-3 TGTGCCAGCAGCTTCAGGGGGACGAATGAAAATGAGCAGTTCTTC CASSFRGTNENEQFF
TRBJ2-3 NA NA TRBV4-3 TGCGCCAGCAGCCATAACCTCCGCGGTGGGGGAGGGGGGGCAGATACGCAGTATTTT CASSHNLRGGGGGADTQYF
TRBJ1-3 NA TRBD1 TRBV5-6 TGTGCCAGCAGCTTCCCGACAGGGGGTGAAGGAAACACCATATATTTT CASSFPTGGEGNTIYF
TRBJ2-7 NA TRBD1 TRBV4-1 TGCGCCAGCAGCCCACCAGGGGGTCTCTACGAGCAGTACTTC CASSPPGGLYEQYF
TRBJ1-2 NA NA TRBV27 TGTGCCAGCAGTTTGAGCAGGGCCCTACCGAGCTATGGCTACACCTTC CASSLSRALPSYGYTF
TRBJ1-2 NA NA TRBV6-5 TGTGCCAGCAGTTACAGGGGCCCCGGCTATGGCTACACCTTC CASSYRGPGYGYTF
TRBJ2-1 NA NA TRBV7-3 TGTGCCAGCAGCTTATCGTTCGGAGATACGTACAATGAGCAGTTCTTC CASSLSFGDTYNEQFF
TRBJ1-2 NA NA TRBV2 TGTGCCAGCGGAAGGGGCAAAGGCTACACCTTC CASGRGKGYTF
TRBJ1-1 NA NA TRBV7-2 TGTGCCAGCAGCTTAGACAGGGACTACGCTTTCTTT CASSLDRDYAFF
TRBJ2-7 NA NA TRBV9 TGTGCCAGCAGCGTAGCCCAGGGCCTTCTCTACGAGCAGTACTTC CASSVAQGLLYEQYF
TRBJ2-7 NA TRBD1 TRBV12-5 TGTGCTAGTGGTTGGGGGACAGGGGCCGCCCCGAGCTACGAGCAGTACTTC CASGWGTGAAPSYEQYF
TRBJ1-5 NA TRBD1 TRBV19 TGTGCCAGTACCGTACAGGGGGGCGGCAATCAGCCCCAGCATTTT CASTVQGGGNQPQHF
TRBJ2-2 NA NA TRBV3-1/TRBV3-2 TGTGCCAGCAGCGATGCTGTGGGGGCCCGGGGCGGGGAGCTGTTTTTT CASSDAVGARGGELFF
TRBJ2-4 NA NA TRBV29-1 TGCAGCGTTGAAGCCCCCGACGGCTGGGAGGCCAAAAACATTCAGTACTTC CSVEAPDGWEAKNIQYF
TRBJ1-1 once NA TRBV20-1 TGCAGTGCTAGTTCAAACACTGAAGCTTTCTTT CSASSNTEAFF
TRBJ1-2 NA NA TRBV6-1 TGTGCCAGCAGTGAAGGAGGCCAATGGCGACAGTATAACTATGGCTACACCTTC CASSEGGQWRQYNYGYTF
TRBJ1-2 NA TRBD1 TRBV6-2/TRBV6-3 TGTGCCAGCAGTTACGCCCCCGGGACAGTCTATGGCTACACCTTC CASSYAPGTVYGYTF
TRBJ1-2 NA TRBD1 TRBV6-5 TGTGCCAGCAGTTACCAACAGGGGAGGTATGGCTACACCTTC CASSYQQGRYGYTF
TRBJ1-3 once NA TRBV19 TGTGCCAGTACCGATAGACAGGTCTCTGGAAACACCATATATTTT CASTDRQVSGNTIYF
TRBJ2-2 NA NA TRBV3-1/TRBV3-2 TGTGCCAGCAGCCAAGTTACTAGCCCCGGGGAGCTGTTTTTT CASSQVTSPGELFF
TRBJ1-4 NA NA TRBV7-9 TGTGCCAGCAGCTTAGCGGGGGGAAGTAATGAAAAACTGTTTTTT CASSLAGGSNEKLFF
TRBJ2-4 NA TRBD1 TRBV5-1 TGCGCCAGCAGCGACACCGGGACAGGGGGCTCGTACATTCAGTACTTC CASSDTGTGGSYIQYF
TRBJ2-2 NA TRBD2 TRBV6-6 TGTGCCATTTCCCCAGTGGGGGGGGGAGGAACCGGGGAGCTGTTTTTT CAISPVGGGGTGELFF
TRBJ1-2 NA NA TRBV7-8 TGTGCCAGCAGCCCTACTACACTGCCTGATGGCTACACCTTC CASSPTTLPDGYTF
TRBJ1-2 NA NA TRBV12-3/TRBV12-4 TGTGCCAGCAGTTTATTGGGCAGCCATGGCTACACCTTC CASSLLGSHGYTF
TRBJ1-2 NA NA TRBV12-3/TRBV12-4 TGTGCCAGCACCCAGGGGTTTGGCTACACCTTC CASTQGFGYTF
TRBJ1-5 NA NA TRBV7-8 TGTGCCAGCAGCGGGCCGGGGGGCAATCAGCCCCAGCATTTT CASSGPGGNQPQHF
TRBJ1-2 NA TRBD1 TRBV7-9 TGTGCCAGGGGGGACAGGTACTATGGCTACACCTTC CARGDRYYGYTF
TRBJ1-5 NA TRBD1 TRBV10-3 TGTGCCATCAGCTCCGGGACAGATAGCAATCAGCCCCAGCATTTT CAISSGTDSNQPQHF
TRBJ2-7 NA TRBD1 TRBV7-8 TGTGCCAGCAGCCGACAGGGTATCTACGAGCAGTACTTC CASSRQGIYEQYF
TRBJ1-3 once TRBD1 TRBV9 TGTGCCAGCAGCGCGGGGACAGGGATTGTTAACACCATATATTTT CASSAGTGIVNTIYF
TRBJ2-2 NA TRBD1 TRBV6-5 TGTGCCATCCTACGGACAGGAGTTCGTACCGGGGAGCTGTTTTTT CAILRTGVRTGELFF
TRBJ2-2 NA TRBD1 TRBV19 TGTGCCAGTAGTATTCGGCTCAGGGGGCCTACCGGGGAGCTGTTTTTT CASSIRLRGPTGELFF
TRBJ2-7 NA NA TRBV27 TGTGCCAGCAGTTTTCAGGGAACCTACGAGCAGTACTTC CASSFQGTYEQYF
TRBJ1-1 NA TRBD1 TRBV18 TGTGCCAGCTCACCACGGACAGGAGCGAACACTGAAGCTTTCTTT CASSPRTGANTEAFF
TRBJ1-2 NA TRBD1 TRBV27 TGTGCCAGCAGTTTTTTCGGATCAAGGGGGCTTTTCCACTATGGCTACACCTTC CASSFFGSRGLFHYGYTF
TRBJ1-2 NA TRBD1 TRBV11-2 TGTGCCAGCAGCCCTACAGGGGAAGCTAACTATGGCTACACCTTC CASSPTGEANYGYTF
TRBJ1-2 NA NA TRBV3-1/TRBV3-2 TGTGCCAGCAGCTTGCCGGGGACCCGGGGGAACTATGGCTACACCTTC CASSLPGTRGNYGYTF
TRBJ2-7 NA NA TRBV7-2 TGTGCCAGCAGCTCCGGAGGCAGGCACCTCTACGAGCAGTACTTC CASSSGGRHLYEQYF
TRBJ1-5 NA TRBD1 TRBV6-1 TGTGCCAGCAGTGAAGGTGGAGGGGGCGGTAATCAGCCCCAGCATTTT CASSEGGGGGNQPQHF
TRBJ1-1 NA NA TRBV21-1 TGTGCCAGCAGCACCCCGCGGGACGGCACTGAAGCTTTCTTT CASSTPRDGTEAFF
TRBJ2-5 NA NA TRBV3-1/TRBV3-2 TGTGCCAGCAGCCTCAGACTACCACGTCAAGAGACCCAGTACTTC CASSLRLPRQETQYF
TRBJ1-3 NA NA TRBV5-1 TGCGCCAGCAGCATGCGTTCTGGAAACACCATATATTTT CASSMRSGNTIYF
TRBJ2-3 NA TRBD1 TRBV5-1 TGCGCCAGCGCCGACAGGGGACAGTTAAGCACAGATACGCAGTATTTT CASADRGQLSTDTQYF